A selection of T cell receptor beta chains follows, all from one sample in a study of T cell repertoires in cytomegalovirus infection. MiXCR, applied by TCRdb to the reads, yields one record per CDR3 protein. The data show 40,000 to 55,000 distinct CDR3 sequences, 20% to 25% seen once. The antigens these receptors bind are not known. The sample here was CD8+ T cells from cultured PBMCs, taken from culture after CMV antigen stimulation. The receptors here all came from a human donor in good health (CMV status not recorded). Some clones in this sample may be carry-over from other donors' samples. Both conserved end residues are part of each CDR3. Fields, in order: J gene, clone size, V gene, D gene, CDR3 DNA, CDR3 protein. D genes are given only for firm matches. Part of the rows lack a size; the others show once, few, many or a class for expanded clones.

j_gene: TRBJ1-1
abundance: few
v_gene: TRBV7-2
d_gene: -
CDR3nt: TGTGCCAGCAGCTTAGGGGGTTCGTCTGAAGCTTTCTTT
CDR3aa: CASSLGGSSEAFF

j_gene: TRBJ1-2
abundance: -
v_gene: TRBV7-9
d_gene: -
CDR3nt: TGTGCCAGCAGGTCTGAAGTGGGGGCGGGCTATGGCTACACCTTC
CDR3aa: CASRSEVGAGYGYTF

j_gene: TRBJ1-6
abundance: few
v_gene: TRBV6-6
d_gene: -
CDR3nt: TGTGCCAGCAGTTCGACGAGGGCGGAGAATTCACCCCTCCACTTT
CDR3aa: CASSSTRAENSPLHF

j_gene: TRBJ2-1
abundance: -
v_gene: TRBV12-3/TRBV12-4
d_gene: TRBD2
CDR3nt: TGTGCCAGCAGTTCCCTGACTAGCGGGGGTGCTCCCTACAATGAGCAGTTCTTC
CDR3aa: CASSSLTSGGAPYNEQFF

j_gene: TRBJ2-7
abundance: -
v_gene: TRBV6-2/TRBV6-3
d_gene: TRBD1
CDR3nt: TGTGCCAGCAGCCGCTTCTCGACAGGGAACCCGTACGAGCAGTACTTC
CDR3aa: CASSRFSTGNPYEQYF

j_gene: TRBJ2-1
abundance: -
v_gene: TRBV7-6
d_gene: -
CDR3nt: TGTGCCAGCAGCGTGAATAGCGGTTCCTACAATGAGCAGTTCTTC
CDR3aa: CASSVNSGSYNEQFF

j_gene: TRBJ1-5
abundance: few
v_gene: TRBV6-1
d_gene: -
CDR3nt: TGTGCCAGCAGTGAAGAGGGGTGGGATCAGCCCCAGCATTTT
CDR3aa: CASSEEGWDQPQHF

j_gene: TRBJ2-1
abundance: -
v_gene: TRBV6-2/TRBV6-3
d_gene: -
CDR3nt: TGTGCCAGCACCGCTGCCCTTAGGAATGAGCAGTTCTTC
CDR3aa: CASTAALRNEQFF

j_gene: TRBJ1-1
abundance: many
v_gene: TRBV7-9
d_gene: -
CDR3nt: TGTGCCAGCAGCTTTGGACACCAGAACACTGAAGCTTTCTTT
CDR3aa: CASSFGHQNTEAFF

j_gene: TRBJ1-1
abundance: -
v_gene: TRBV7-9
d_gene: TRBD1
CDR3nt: TGTGCCAGCAGCCTACGGACAGGGAACACTGAAGCTTTCTTT
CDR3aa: CASSLRTGNTEAFF

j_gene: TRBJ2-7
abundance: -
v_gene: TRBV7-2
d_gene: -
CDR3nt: TGTGCCAGCAGCTCATGGGGCGGGGCCCCAGGATACGAGCAGTACTTC
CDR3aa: CASSSWGGAPGYEQYF

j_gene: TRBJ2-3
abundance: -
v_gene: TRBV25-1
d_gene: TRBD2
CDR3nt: TGTGCCAGCAGTTTTGCGGGAGGGGGGGATACGCAGTATTTT
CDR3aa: CASSFAGGGDTQYF

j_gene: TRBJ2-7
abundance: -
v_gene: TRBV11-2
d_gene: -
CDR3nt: TGTGCCAGCAGCTTACGAACGAGCTACGAGCAGTACTTC
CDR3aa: CASSLRTSYEQYF

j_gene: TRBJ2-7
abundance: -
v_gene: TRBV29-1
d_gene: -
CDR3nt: TGCAGCGTTGAAGTCCGTACAGACTACGAGCAGTACTTC
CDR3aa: CSVEVRTDYEQYF

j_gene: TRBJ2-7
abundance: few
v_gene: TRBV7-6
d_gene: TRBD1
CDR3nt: TGTGCCAGCAGCCTCAGGGCGACAGGGGAAGCCTTTGGGCAGTACTTC
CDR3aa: CASSLRATGEAFGQYF

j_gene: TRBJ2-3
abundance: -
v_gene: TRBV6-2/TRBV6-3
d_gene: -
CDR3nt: TGTGCCAGCAGCGACGGGAGCTCGAATGTAGATACGCAGTATTTT
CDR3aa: CASSDGSSNVDTQYF

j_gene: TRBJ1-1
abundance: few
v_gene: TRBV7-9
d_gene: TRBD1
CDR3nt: TGTGCCAGCAGCCAAGGACAGGGTTCTCGCCCTGAAGCTTTCTTT
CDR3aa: CASSQGQGSRPEAFF

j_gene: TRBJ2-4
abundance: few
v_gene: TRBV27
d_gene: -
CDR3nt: TGTGCCAGCATGCCCGTGGCCAAAAACATTCAGTACTTC
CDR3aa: CASMPVAKNIQYF

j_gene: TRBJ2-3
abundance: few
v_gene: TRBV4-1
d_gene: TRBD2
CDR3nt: TGCGCCAGCAGCCAGCGGACTAGCGGGGGGGCTATAACAGATACGCAGTATTTT
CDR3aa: CASSQRTSGGAITDTQYF

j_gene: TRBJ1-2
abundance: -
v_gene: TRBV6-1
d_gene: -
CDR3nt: TGTGCCAGCAGTTTTGGGAACCCTGGCTACACCTTC
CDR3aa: CASSFGNPGYTF

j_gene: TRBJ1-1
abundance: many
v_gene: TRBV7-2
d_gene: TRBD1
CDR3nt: TGTGCCAGCAGCTTAGAACAGGGGAATGAAGCTTTCTTT
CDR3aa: CASSLEQGNEAFF

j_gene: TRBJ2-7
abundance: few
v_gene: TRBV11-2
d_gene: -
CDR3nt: TGTGCCACCACTGGACGGAGCTCCTACGAGCAGTACTTC
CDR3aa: CATTGRSSYEQYF

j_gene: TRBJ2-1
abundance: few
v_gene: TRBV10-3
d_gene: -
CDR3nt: TGTGCCATCAATGAGATACCTTACAATGAGCAGTTCTTC
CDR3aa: CAINEIPYNEQFF

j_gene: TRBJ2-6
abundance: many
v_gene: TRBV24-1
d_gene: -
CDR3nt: TGTGCCACCAGTAGTTCCAGGATCTACTCTGGGGCCAACGTCCTGACTTTC
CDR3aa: CATSSSRIYSGANVLTF

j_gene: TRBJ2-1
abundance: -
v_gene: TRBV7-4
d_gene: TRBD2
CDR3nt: TGTGCCAGCATCCCGACTCGGGTGAGCGGGACTTACAATGATCAGTTCTTC
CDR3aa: CASIPTRVSGTYNDQFF

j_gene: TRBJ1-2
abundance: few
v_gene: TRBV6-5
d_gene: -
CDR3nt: TGTGCCAGCAGTTACTCGATATCAGACTATGGCTACACCTTC
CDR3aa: CASSYSISDYGYTF

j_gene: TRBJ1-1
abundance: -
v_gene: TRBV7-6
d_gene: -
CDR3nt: TGTGCCAGCATGGAAGAGGGTTCCGCCTGGTCTGAAGCTTTCTTT
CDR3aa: CASMEEGSAWSEAFF

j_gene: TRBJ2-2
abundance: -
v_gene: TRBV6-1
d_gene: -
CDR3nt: TGTGCCAGCAGTGAAAGGTGGGGAGCGAACACCGGGGAGCTGTTTTTT
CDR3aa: CASSERWGANTGELFF

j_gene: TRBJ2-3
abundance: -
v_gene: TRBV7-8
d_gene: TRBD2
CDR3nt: TGTGCCAGCAGCTCCCCAGGCTGGGGCGGGGGGGAAGATACGCAGTATTTT
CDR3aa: CASSSPGWGGGEDTQYF

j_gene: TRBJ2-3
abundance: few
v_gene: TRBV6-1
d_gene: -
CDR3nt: TGTGCCAGCAGTGAGCGGGGCTTACACGTGGGCCGCACAGATACGCAGTATTTT
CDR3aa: CASSERGLHVGRTDTQYF

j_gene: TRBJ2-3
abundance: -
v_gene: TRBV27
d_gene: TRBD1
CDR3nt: TGTGCCAGCAGCTCGCCAGGGGGAAGCACAGATACGCAGTATTTT
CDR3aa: CASSSPGGSTDTQYF

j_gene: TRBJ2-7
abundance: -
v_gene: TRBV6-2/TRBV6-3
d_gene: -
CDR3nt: TGTGCCAGCATCCAACTCCCTATGGGCGAGCAGTACTTC
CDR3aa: CASIQLPMGEQYF

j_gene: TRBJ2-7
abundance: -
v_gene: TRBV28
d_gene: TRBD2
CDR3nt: TGTGCCAGCAGTTTCCCCCTTACTAGCGTCAACTACGAGCAGTACTTC
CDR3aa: CASSFPLTSVNYEQYF

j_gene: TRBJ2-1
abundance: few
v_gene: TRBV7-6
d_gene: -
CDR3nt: TGTGCCAGCAGCTTAGTCGGAGGGGGCGATGAGCAGTTCTTC
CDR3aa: CASSLVGGGDEQFF

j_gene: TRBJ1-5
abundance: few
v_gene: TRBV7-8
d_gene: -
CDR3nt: TGTGCCAGCAGCTTAGTTTCGTCCGGGTTAAATCAGCCCCAGCATTTT
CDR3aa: CASSLVSSGLNQPQHF

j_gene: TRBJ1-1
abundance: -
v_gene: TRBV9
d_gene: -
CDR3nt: TGTGCCAGCAGCCCGAGAGGCGTGAACACTGAAGCTTTCTTT
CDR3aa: CASSPRGVNTEAFF

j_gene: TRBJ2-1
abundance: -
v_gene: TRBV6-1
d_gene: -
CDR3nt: TGTGCCGCGGAGCCCGGGGACCCCTACAATGAGCAGTTCTTC
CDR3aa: CAAEPGDPYNEQFF

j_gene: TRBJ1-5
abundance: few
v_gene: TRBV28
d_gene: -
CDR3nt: TGTGCCAGCAGTTTAGACGGAGGCGATTATCAGCCCCAGCATTTT
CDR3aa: CASSLDGGDYQPQHF

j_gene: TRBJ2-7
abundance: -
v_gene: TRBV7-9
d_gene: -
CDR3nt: TGTGCCAGCAGCTCTAACGGATATAAGTCGGGACGGGTCTACGAGCAGTACTTC
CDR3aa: CASSSNGYKSGRVYEQYF

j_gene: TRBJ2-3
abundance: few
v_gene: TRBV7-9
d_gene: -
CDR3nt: TGTGCCAGCAGCTTCGTCGGCAGCCGCACAGATACGCAGTATTTT
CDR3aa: CASSFVGSRTDTQYF

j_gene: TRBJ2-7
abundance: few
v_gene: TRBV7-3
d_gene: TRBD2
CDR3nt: TGTGCCAGCAGCTTAAGTGCGGGGGGCTACGAGCAGTACTTC
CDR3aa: CASSLSAGGYEQYF

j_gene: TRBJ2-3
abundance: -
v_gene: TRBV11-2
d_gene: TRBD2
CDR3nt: TGTGCCAGCAGGTCTAGCGGGGGGATCCCCGGGGGCGCAGATACGCAGTATTTT
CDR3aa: CASRSSGGIPGGADTQYF

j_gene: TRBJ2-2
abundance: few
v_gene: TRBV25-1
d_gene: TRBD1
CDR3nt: TGTGCCAGCAGTGAATTAGGTTGGACAGGGTTTGGCACCGGGGAGCTGTTTTTT
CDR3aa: CASSELGWTGFGTGELFF

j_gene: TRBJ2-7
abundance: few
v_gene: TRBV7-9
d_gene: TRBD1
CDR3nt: TGTGCCAGCAGCCATTCAGGGACAGGGACTCACGAGCAGTACTTC
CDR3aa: CASSHSGTGTHEQYF

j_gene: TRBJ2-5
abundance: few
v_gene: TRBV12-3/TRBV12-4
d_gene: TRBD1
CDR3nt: TGTGCCAGCAGCGACAGGGGAGAGGCCCAGTACTTC
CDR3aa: CASSDRGEAQYF

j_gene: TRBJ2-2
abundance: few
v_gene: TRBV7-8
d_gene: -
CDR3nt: TGTGCCAGCAGCTTAAGGGACACCGGGGAGCTGTTTTTT
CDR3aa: CASSLRDTGELFF

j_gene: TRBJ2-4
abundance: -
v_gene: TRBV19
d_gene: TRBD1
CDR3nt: TGTGCCAGTAGCCCGCTCGACAGGGAGACGGCAATGGCCAAAAACATTCAGTACTTC
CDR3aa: CASSPLDRETAMAKNIQYF

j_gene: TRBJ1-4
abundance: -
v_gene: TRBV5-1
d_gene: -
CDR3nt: TGCGCCAGCAGCCCCCAGTCCGCGACTAATGAAAAACTGTTTTTT
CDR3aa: CASSPQSATNEKLFF

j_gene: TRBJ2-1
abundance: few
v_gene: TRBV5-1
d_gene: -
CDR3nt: TGCGCCAGCAGTTTCACTAGTGATGAGCAGTTCTTC
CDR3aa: CASSFTSDEQFF

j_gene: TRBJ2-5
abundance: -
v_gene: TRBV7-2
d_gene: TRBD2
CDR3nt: TGTGCCAGCAGCTTTGGTCTAGCGGGAGTCTGGGAGACCCAGTACTTC
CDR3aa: CASSFGLAGVWETQYF